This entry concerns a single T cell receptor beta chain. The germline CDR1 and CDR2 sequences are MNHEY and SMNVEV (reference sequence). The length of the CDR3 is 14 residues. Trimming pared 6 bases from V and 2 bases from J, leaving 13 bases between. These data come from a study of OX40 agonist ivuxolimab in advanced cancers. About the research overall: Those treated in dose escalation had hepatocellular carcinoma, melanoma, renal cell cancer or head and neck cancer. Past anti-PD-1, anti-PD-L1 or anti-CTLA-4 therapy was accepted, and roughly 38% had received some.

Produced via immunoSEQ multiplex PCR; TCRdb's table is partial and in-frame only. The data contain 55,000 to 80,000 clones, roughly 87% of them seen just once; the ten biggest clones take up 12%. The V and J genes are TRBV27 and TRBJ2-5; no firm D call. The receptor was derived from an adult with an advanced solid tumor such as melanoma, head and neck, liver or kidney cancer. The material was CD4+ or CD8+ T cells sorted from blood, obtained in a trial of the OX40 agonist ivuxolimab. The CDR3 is CASSPLDVQETQYF. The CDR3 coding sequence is TGTGCCAGCAGCCCTCTAGATGTGCAAGAGACCCAGTACTTC.